The clone carrying this T cell receptor (beta chain) has only a few counts. What it recognizes is unknown. The germline gene is not matched at one end of the junction; a read error may be the cause. The data were obtained in a study of CD8+ T cells in alopecia areata. On the study more broadly: Tofacitinib treatment spanned 6 to 18 months, with 6 months off drug afterward.

The treatment is: oral pan-JAK inhibitor, 5-10 mg twice daily. Extracted RNA was reverse transcribed into cDNA, the sequencing template. TCRdb keeps only in-frame clones here, not all; method: immunoSEQ multiplex PCR. The sample carries approximately 210,000 clones, about three fifths recorded once. The germline V gene has CDR1 MNHNY and CDR2 SVGAGI (reference sequence). The CDR3 has 13 residues. Findings of the study overall: Many expanded lesional clones persisted during tofacitinib (in both scalp and blood). Among patients, TCR sharing was less clear than in mice, a difference possibly due in part to HLA diversity in the patient population. Lesional scalp displayed greater clonality than normal scalp, most notably in alopecia totalis/universalis.

The chain joins TRBV6-6 to TRBJ2-7; 11 positions match TRBD1. The clonotype was recovered from a human donor with alopecia areata. The sample here was CD4+ T cells sorted from blood, taken between weeks 49 and 50, from a patient treated with tofacitinib. The CDR3 spells CASKKGQGADFDF. The DNA for the CDR3 is TGTGCCAGCAAAAAAGGACAGGGGGCCGATTTTGACTTC.